A single sample gave rise to the 6 T cell receptor beta chains below, sequenced in a study of blood T cell repertoires in COVID-19 (dated by TCRdb to 2018 to 2020). Library preparation used the immunoSEQ multiplex PCR assay. Imported from immuneACCESS, the table was reduced by TCRdb to in-frame sequences with V and J called. These copies leave out some clones; in studies compared against another copy, an unresolved V gene accounts for under half, and the cause of the remainder is not known. In this sample the table shows around 250,000 clones, roughly 82% of which occur a single time. The top ten clones comprise around 2% of the sample. The sequenced sample consisted of PBMCs or T cells enriched from blood (not recorded which). The receptors come from a woman aged 45 to 65 who had recovered from COVID-19.

This chain links TRBV7-9 with TRBJ1-1, with D perhaps TRBD1 (5 bases). The CDR3 is 16 amino acids. CDR1 is SEHNR and CDR2 is FQNEAQ in the germline V gene (reference sequence). V gave up 2 bases and J gave up 0 bases, with 13 bases separating them. CDR3 sequence (DNA): TGTGCCAGCAGCTTACGTCCCAGGGCGATGAACACTGAAGCTTTCTTT. It translates to CASSLRPRAMNTEAFF.

V and J are TRBV11-2 and TRBJ1-1; 9 nucleotides agree with TRBD1. The trim removed 5 bases at V and 5 bases at J, leaving 9 bases unmatched. The V gene's germline CDR1 is SGHAT and CDR2 FQNNGV. CDR3 size: 15 residues. In DNA, the CDR3 is TGTGCCAGCAGCGTGCCTGGGACAGGGAAAACTGAAGCTTTCTTT. It yields the protein CASSVPGTGKTEAFF.

This chain links TRBV4-1 with TRBJ2-7, with D tentatively TRBD2 (7 bases). The CDR3 covers 16 residues. V gave up 0 bases and J gave up 6 bases, with 18 bases separating them. Germline V CDR1 and CDR2: MGHRA, YSYEKL. CDR3 coding DNA: TGCGCCAGCAGCCAAGATTTAGGGGAGGGGGATTTCGAGCAGTACTTC. Its translation is CASSQDLGEGDFEQYF.

This chain uses TRBV7-2 with TRBJ1-5; the match to TRBD1 covers 11 bases. V trimming: 5 bases; J trimming: 0 bases; junction bases outside the gene matches: 9. The CDR3 contains 18 residues. Germline V lookup: CDR1 SGHTA, CDR2 FQGNSA. Here the CDR3 DNA reads TGTGCCAGCAGCGCGAGCCTGGGACAGGGGGATAGCAATCAGCCCCAGCATTTT. Its translation: CASSASLGQGDSNQPQHF.

This rearrangement joins TRBV11-2 to TRBJ2-3; D remains unclear. The germline gives CDR1 SGHAT, CDR2 FQNNGV. With 8 bases removed from V and 4 bases from J, the gap between germline ends came to 7 bases. The CDR3 length is 11 residues. Here the CDR3 DNA reads TGTGCCAGCGGGCTGGCAGATACGCAGTATTTT. As protein: CASGLADTQYF.

This clone was picked up a small number of times. J is TRBJ2-2 and V is TRBV27; 7 positions agree with TRBD2. The J segment lost 4 bases and the V segment lost 2 bases, leaving 7 bases of the junction unmatched. The CDR3 has 16 amino acids. The germline V gene encodes CDR1 MNHEY and CDR2 SMNVEV (reference sequence). DNA for the CDR3: TGTGCCAGCAGTTTAGTGCTGCCGGGAGGCACCGGGGAGCTGTTTTTT. This translates into CASSLVLPGGTGELFF.